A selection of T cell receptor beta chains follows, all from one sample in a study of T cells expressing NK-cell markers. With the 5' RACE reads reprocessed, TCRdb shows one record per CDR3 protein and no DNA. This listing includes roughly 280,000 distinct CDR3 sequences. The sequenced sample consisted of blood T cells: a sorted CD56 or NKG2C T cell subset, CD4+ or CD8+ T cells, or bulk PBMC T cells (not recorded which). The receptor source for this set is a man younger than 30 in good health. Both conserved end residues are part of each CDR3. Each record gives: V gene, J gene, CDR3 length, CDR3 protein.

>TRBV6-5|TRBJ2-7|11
CASSDDSKQYF
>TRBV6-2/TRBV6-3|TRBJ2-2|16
CASSYPLAGVSGELFF
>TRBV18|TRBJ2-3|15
CASSPAGTGIDRQYF
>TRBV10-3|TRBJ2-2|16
CAITAQTSGTAGELFF
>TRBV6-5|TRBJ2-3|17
CASSLSGLAVDTDTQYF
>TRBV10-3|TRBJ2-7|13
CASRDGRVHEQYF
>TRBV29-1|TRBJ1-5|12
CSVSGSDQPQHF
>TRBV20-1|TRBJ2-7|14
CSARRPSGNYEQYF
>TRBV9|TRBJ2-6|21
CASIPLGGAGDLHSGANVLTF
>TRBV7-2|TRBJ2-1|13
CASSLEQGNEQFF
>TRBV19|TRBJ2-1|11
CASSRVDEQFF
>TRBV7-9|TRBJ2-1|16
CASSLVSGTGVNEQFF
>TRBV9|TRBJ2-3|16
CASSPGGAGKADTQYF
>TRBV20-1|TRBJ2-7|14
CSARGGQGGYEQYF
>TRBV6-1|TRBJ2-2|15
CASGTPGQGPGELFF
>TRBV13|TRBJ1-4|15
CASSPSGGPNEKLFF
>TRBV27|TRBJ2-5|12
CASRQSGETQYF
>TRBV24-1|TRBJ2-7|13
CATSLGGRFEQYF
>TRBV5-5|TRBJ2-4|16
CASSLWLAEPLGIQYF
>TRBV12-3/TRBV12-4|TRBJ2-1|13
CASSSGTTPEQFF
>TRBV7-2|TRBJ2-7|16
CASSLVAGGDSYEQYF
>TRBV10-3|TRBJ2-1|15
CAIRPAGGGVNEQFF
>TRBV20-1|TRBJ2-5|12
CSARPLLETQYF